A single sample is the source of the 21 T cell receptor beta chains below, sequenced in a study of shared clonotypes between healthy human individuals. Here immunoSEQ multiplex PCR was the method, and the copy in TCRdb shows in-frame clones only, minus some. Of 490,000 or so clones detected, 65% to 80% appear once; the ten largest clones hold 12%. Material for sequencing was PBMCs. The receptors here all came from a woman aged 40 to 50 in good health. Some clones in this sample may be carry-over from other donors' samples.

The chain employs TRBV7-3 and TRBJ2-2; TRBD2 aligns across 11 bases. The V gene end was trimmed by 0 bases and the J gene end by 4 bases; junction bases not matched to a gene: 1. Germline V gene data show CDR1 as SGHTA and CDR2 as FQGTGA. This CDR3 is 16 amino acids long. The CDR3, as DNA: TGTGCCAGCAGCTTAACGGGACTAGCGGTCACCGGGGAGCTGTTTTTT. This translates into CASSLTGLAVTGELFF.

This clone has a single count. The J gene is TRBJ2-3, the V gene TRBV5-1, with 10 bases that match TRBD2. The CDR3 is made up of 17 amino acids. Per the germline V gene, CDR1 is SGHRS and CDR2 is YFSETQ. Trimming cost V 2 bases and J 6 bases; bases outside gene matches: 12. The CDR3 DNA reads TGCGCCAGCAGCTTAAGGTCTAGCGGGAGCAGTTGGGATACGCAGTATTTT. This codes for CASSLRSSGSSWDTQYF.

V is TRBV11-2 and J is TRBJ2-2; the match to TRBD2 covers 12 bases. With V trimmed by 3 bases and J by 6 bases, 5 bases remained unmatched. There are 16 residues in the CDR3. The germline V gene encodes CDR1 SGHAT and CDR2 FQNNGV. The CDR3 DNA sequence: TGTGCCAGCAGCTTCCTGACTAGCGGGAGCGCCGGGGAGCTGTTTTTT. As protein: CASSFLTSGSAGELFF.

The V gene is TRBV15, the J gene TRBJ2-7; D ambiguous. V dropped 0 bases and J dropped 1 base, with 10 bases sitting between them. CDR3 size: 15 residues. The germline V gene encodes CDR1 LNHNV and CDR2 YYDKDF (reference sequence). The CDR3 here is CATSRDPTHSYEQYF. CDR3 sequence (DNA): TGTGCCACCAGCAGAGATCCGACACATTCCTACGAGCAGTACTTC.

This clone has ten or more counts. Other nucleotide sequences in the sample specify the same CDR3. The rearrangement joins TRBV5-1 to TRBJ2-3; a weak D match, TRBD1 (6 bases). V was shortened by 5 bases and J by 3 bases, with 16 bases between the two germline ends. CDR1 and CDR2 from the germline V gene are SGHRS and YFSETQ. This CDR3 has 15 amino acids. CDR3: CASSLGVRGTDTQYF. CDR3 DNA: TGCGCCAGCAGTCTAGGTGTTAGGGGGACAGATACGCAGTATTTT.

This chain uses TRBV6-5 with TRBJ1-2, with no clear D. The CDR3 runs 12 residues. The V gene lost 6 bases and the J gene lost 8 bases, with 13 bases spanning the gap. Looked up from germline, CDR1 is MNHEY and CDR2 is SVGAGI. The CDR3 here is CASSSPPWGYTF. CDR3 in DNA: TGTGCCAGCAGCTCACCCCCTTGGGGCTACACCTTC.

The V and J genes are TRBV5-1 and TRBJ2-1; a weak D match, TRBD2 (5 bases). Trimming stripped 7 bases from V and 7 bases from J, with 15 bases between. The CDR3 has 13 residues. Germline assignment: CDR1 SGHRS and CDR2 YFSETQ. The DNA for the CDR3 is TGCGCCAGCGAGGACTTGCTTGGGAATGAGCAGTTCTTC. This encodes CASEDLLGNEQFF. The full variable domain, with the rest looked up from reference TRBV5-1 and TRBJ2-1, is KAGVTQTPRYLIKTRGQQVTLSCSPISGHRSVSWYQQTPGQGLQFLFEYFSETQRNKGNFPGRFSGRQFSNSRSEMNVSTLELGDSALYLCASEDLLGNEQFFGPGTRLTVL.

Here the CDR3 DNA reads TGTGCCAGCAGCCCCCTCAGGGCGGGTGGCTACACCTTC. It encodes CASSPLRAGGYTF. V usage is TRBV14 and J usage is TRBJ1-2; D may be TRBD1 (5 bases). The CDR3 has 13 amino acids. Trimming left V 4 bases short and J 7 bases short, with 13 bases between. The germline gives CDR1 SGHDN, CDR2 FVKESK. The full variable domain, in which reference TRBV14 and TRBJ1-2 provide the parts outside the CDR3, is EAGVTQFPSHSVIEKGQTVTLRCDPISGHDNLYWYRRVMGKEIKFLLHFVKESKQDESGMPNNRFLAERTGGTYSTLKVQPAELEDSGVYFCASSPLRAGGYTFGSGTRLTVV.

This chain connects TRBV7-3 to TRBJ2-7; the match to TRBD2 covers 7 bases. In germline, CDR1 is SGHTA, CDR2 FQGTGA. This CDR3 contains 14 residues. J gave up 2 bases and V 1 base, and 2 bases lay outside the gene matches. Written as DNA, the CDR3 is TGTGCCAGCAGCTTAAGCGGGAGCCCCTACGAGCAGTACTTC. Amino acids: CASSLSGSPYEQYF.

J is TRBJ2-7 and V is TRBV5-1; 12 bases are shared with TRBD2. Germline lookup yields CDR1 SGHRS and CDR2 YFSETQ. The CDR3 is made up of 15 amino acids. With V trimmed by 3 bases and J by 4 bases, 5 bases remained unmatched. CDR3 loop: CASSWGTSGWYEQYF. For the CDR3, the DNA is TGCGCCAGCAGCTGGGGGACTAGCGGGTGGTACGAGCAGTACTTC.

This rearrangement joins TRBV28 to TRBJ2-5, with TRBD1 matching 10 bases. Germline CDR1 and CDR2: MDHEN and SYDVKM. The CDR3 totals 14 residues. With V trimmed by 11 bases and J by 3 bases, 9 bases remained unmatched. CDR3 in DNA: TGTGCCGTCTCGACCGGGACAGGGGAAGAGACCCAGTACTTC. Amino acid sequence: CAVSTGTGEETQYF.

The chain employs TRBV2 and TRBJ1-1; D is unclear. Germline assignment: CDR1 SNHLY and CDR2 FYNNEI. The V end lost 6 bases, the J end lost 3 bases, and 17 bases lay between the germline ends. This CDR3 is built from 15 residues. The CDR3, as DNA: TGTGCCAGCAGGCTCTACACCTCTACGGACACTGAAGCTTTCTTT. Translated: CASRLYTSTDTEAFF. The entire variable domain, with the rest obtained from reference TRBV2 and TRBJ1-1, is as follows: EPEVTQTPSHQVTQMGQEVILRCVPISNHLYFYWYRQILGQKVEFLVSFYNNEISEKSEIFDDQFSVERPDGSNFTLKIRSTKLEDSAMYFCASRLYTSTDTEAFFGQGTRLTVV.

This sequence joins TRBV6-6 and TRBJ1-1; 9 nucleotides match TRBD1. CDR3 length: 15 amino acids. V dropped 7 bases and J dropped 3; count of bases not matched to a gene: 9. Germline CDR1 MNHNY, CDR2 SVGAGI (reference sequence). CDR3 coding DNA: TGTGCCAGCAATAAACAGGGGGCTACCTACACTGAAGCTTTCTTT. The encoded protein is CASNKQGATYTEAFF.

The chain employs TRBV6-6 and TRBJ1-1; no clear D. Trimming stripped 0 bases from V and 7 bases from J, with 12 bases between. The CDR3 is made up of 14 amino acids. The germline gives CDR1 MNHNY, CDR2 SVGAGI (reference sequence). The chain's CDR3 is CASSYSSFLNEAFF. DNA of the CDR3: TGTGCCAGCAGTTACTCATCGTTCTTAAATGAAGCTTTCTTT.

The CDR3 loop reads CASSLRAGANTGELFF. Here the CDR3 DNA reads TGTGCCAGCTCACTTCGAGCGGGAGCGAACACCGGGGAGCTGTTTTTT. The rearrangement joins TRBV18 to TRBJ2-2, with 8 bases lining up with TRBD2. The V and J ends lost 4 bases and 0 bases, in that order; junction bases with no gene match: 4. Germline lookup yields CDR1 KGHSH and CDR2 LQKENI. The CDR3 has 16 residues.

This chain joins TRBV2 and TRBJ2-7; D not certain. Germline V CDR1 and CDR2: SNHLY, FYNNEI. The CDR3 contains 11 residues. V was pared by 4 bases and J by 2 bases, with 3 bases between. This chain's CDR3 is CASSVPYEQYF. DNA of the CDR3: TGTGCCAGCAGTGTCCCCTACGAGCAGTACTTC.

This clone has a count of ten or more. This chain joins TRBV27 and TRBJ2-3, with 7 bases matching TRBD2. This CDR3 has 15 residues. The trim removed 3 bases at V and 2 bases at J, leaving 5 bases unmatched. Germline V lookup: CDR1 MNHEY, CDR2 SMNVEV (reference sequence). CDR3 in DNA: TGTGCCAGCAGTTTGCTAGCGGAGCACACAGATACGCAGTATTTT. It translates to CASSLLAEHTDTQYF.

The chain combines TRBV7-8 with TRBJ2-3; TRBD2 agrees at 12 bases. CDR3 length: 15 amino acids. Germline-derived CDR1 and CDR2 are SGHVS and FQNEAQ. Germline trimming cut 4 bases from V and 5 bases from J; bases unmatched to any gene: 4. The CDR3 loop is CASSSPGLAGDTQYF. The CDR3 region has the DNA TGTGCCAGCAGCTCGCCGGGACTAGCGGGAGATACGCAGTATTTT.

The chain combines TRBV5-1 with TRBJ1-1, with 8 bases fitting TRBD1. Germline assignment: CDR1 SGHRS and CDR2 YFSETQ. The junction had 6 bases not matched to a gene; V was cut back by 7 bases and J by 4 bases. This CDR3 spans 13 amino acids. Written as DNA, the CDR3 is TGCGCCAGCGCCCAGGGGGCGTCCACTGAAGCTTTCTTT. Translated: CASAQGASTEAFF.

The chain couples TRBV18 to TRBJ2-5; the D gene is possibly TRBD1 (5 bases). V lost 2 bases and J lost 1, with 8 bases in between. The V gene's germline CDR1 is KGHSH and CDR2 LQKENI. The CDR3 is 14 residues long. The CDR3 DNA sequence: TGTGCCAGCTCACCAGGACAAGGCCAAGAGACCCAGTACTTC. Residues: CASSPGQGQETQYF. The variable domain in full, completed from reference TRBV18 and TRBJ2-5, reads NAGVMQNPRHLVRRRGQEARLRCSPMKGHSHVYWYRQLPEEGLKFMVYLQKENIIDESGMPKERFSAEFPKEGPSILRIQQVVRGDSAAYFCASSPGQGQETQYFGPGTRLLVL.

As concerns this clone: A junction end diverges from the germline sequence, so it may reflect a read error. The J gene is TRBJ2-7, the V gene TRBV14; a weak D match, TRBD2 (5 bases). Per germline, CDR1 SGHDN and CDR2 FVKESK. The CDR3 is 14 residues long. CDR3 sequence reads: CASSLGLDPYEQCF. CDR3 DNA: TGTGCCAGCAGCCTCGGACTGGACCCCTACGAGCAGTGCTTC.